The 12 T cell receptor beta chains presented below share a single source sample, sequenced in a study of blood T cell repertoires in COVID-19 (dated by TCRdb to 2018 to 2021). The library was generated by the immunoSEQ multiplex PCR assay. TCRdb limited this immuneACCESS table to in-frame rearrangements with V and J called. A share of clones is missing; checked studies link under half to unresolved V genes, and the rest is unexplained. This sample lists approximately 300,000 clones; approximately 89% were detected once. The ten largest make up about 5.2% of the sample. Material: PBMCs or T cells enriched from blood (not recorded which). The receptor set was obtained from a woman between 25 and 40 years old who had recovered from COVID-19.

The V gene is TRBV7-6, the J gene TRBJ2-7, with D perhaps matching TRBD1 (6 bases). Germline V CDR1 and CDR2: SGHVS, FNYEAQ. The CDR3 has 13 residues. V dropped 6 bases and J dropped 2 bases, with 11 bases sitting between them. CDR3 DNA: TGTGCCAGCAGTCGACAGGTCACCTACGAGCAGTACTTC. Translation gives CASSRQVTYEQYF.

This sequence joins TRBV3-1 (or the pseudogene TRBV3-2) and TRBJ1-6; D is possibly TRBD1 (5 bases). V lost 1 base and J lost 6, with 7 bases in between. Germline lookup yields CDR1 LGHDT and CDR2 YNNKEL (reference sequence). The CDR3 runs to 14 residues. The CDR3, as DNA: TGTGCCAGCAGCCAAGTCGGGGGTAATTCACCCCTCCACTTT. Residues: CASSQVGGNSPLHF.

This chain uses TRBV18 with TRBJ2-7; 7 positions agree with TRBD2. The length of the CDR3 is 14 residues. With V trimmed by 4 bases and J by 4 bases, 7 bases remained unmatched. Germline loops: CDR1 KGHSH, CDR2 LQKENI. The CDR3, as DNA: TGTGCCAGCTCACAAGGACGGGGGGAGTACGAGCAGTACTTC. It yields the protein CASSQGRGEYEQYF. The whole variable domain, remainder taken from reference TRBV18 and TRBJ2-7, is NAGVMQNPRHLVRRRGQEARLRCSPMKGHSHVYWYRQLPEEGLKFMVYLQKENIIDESGMPKERFSAEFPKEGPSILRIQQVVRGDSAAYFCASSQGRGEYEQYFGPGTRLTVT.

The CDR3 reads CASSLDSAGLAGVTGELFF. The CDR3 bases are TGTGCCAGCAGCTTAGATTCAGCGGGGCTAGCGGGGGTCACCGGGGAGCTGTTTTTT. This chain connects TRBV7-6 to TRBJ2-2, with TRBD2 matching 10 bases. Germline CDR1 is SGHVS and CDR2 is FNYEAQ. V lost 1 base to trimming and J lost 4 bases; unmatched junction nucleotides: 12. The CDR3 extends over 19 amino acids.

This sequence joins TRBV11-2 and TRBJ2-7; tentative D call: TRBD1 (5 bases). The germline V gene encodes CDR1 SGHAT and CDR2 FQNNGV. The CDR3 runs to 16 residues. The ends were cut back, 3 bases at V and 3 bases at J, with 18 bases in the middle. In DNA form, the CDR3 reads TGTGCCAGCAGCTTGGATAGGGGCATAAGCCTCTACGAGCAGTACTTC. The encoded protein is CASSLDRGISLYEQYF.

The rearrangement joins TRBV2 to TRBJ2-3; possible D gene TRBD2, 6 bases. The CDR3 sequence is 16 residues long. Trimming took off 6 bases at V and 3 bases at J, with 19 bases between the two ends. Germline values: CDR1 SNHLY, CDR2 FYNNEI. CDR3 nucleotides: TGTGCCAGCAGGCGCACCCGCGGGACGGGAACAGATACGCAGTATTTT. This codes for CASRRTRGTGTDTQYF.

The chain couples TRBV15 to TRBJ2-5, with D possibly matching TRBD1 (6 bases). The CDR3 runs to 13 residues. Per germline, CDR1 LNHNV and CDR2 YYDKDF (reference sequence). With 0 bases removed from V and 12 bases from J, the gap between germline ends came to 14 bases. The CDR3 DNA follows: TGTGCCACCAGCAGAGATAGGGTACCAGGGGAGTACTTC. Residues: CATSRDRVPGEYF.

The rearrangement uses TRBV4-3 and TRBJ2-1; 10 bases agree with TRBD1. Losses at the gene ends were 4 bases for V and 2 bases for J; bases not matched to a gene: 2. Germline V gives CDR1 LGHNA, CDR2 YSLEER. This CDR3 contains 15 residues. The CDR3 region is CASSRDRGPYNEQFF. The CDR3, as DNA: TGCGCCAGCAGCCGGGACAGGGGTCCCTACAATGAGCAGTTCTTC.

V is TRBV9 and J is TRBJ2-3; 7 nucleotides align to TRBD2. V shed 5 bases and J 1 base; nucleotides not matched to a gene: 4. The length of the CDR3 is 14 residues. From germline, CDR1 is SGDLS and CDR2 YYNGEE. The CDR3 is CASSGRVGTDTQYF. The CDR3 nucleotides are TGTGCCAGCAGTGGGAGGGTAGGCACAGATACGCAGTATTTT.

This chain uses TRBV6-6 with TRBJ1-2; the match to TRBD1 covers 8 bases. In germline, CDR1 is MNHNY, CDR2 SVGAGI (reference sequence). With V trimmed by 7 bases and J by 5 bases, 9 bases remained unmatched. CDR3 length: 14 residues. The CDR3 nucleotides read TGTGCCAGCAATATACGGGGACAGGAGTATGGCTACACCTTC. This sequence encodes CASNIRGQEYGYTF.

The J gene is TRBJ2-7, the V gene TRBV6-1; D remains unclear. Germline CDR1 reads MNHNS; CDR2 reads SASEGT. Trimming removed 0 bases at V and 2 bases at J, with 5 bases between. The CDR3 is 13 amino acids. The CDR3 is CASSEALPYEQYF. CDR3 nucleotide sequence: TGTGCCAGCAGTGAAGCGCTACCCTACGAGCAGTACTTC.

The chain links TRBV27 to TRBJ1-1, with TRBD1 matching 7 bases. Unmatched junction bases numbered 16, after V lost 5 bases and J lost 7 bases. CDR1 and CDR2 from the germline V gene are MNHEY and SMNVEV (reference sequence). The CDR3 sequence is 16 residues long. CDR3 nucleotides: TGTGCCAGCAGTCACCGACGGACAGGAGCTAGGGGTGAAGCTTTCTTT. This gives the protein CASSHRRTGARGEAFF.